The 21 T cell receptor beta chains presented below share a single source sample, sequenced in a study of T cells after posttransplantation cyclophosphamide. Control samples came 1 year after myeloablative marrow transplants with methotrexate plus calcineurin inhibitor. The repertoire was sequenced with immunoSEQ multiplex PCR; TCRdb's copy has only in-frame clones and lacks some. The table has about 14,000 clones, almost 85% seen once. The input for sequencing was PBMCs, taken less than 400 days after allogeneic stem cell transplant with calcineurin inhibitor and methotrexate. These receptors originate from a young adult male patient who received an allogeneic stem cell transplant from a related donor, was CMV-positive, and had no GVHD. T cells may partly derive from the graft donor.

This sequence joins TRBV6-1 and TRBJ2-7; 9 nucleotides line up with TRBD2. V lost 0 bases to trimming and J lost 5 bases; unmatched junction nucleotides: 8. CDR1 and CDR2 (germline): MNHNS, SASEGT. The CDR3 contains 16 residues. CDR3 sequence reads: CASSEAGGLAGNEQYF. CDR3 coding DNA: TGTGCCAGCAGTGAAGCGGGGGGACTAGCCGGAAACGAGCAGTACTTC.

The chain employs TRBV18 and TRBJ2-7; 11 bases are shared with TRBD1. J was trimmed by 7 bases and V by 3 bases; bases with no gene match: 5. Germline V gene data show CDR1 as KGHSH and CDR2 as LQKENI. The CDR3 runs 14 residues. The CDR3 is CASSPGQGAREQYF. CDR3 sequence (DNA): TGTGCCAGCTCACCCGGACAGGGGGCGCGGGAGCAGTACTTC.

The V gene is TRBV19, the J gene TRBJ2-4; no definite D call. V dropped 5 bases and J dropped 11 bases, with 13 bases sitting between them. The CDR3 is made up of 12 amino acids. The germline V gene has CDR1 LNHDA and CDR2 SQIVND (reference sequence). As DNA, the CDR3 is TGTGCCAGTAGTCTCCCCGACACATTTCAGTACTTC. It translates to CASSLPDTFQYF.

The chain recombines TRBV7-3 with TRBJ2-1; 7 positions match TRBD1. The V segment lost 4 bases and the J segment 9 bases; nucleotides outside the gene matches: 6. Germline V gives CDR1 SGHTA, CDR2 FQGTGA. The CDR3 covers 13 residues. For the CDR3, the DNA is TGTGCCAGCAGCTCACAGGGGTGGAGTGAGCAGTTCTTC. This sequence encodes CASSSQGWSEQFF.

This chain links TRBV29-1 with TRBJ1-1, with 7 bases identical to TRBD1. This CDR3 has 13 residues. Germline assignment: CDR1 SQVTM and CDR2 ANQGSEA. After removal of 7 bases from V and 4 bases from J, the junction contained 9 bases not matched to a gene. The CDR3 sequence: CSAPNEGATEAFF. In nucleotides, the CDR3 is TGCAGCGCGCCAAATGAGGGGGCCACTGAAGCTTTCTTT.

The rearrangement joins TRBV5-1 to TRBJ2-7, with TRBD2 identical over 12 bases. This CDR3 is 15 amino acids long. CDR1 SGHRS and CDR2 YFSETQ come from the germline V gene. V lost 2 bases, J lost 4 bases, and 4 bases stayed unmatched. CDR3 sequence: CASSLAGLAGYEQYF. The CDR3, as DNA: TGCGCCAGCAGCTTAGCAGGACTAGCGGGGTACGAGCAGTACTTC.

This clone was seen just once. A junction end diverges from the germline sequence, so it may reflect a read error. V gene TRBV19 combines with J gene TRBJ2-1, with D possibly being TRBD2 (6 bases). Per germline, CDR1 LNHDA and CDR2 SQIVND (reference sequence). The CDR3 is made up of 15 amino acids. CDR3 DNA: TGTGCCAGTAGTATAGTTCCGGGACTCTACAGTGAGCAGTTCTTC. This encodes CASSIVPGLYSEQFF.

V and J are TRBV29-1 and TRBJ2-5; weak D call: TRBD1 (6 bases). The germline V gene encodes CDR1 SQVTM and CDR2 ANQGSEA. The CDR3 length is 13 residues. Trimming shortened V by 5 bases and J by 5 bases, and 15 bases separated the two germline ends. The CDR3 spells CSVRTGSGETQYF. The CDR3 nucleotides read TGCAGCGTTCGTACAGGGTCAGGGGAGACCCAGTACTTC.

This chain links TRBV5-6 with TRBJ2-2, with D unclear. V dropped 3 bases and J dropped 7 bases, with 16 bases sitting between them. The CDR3 has 15 residues. In germline, CDR1 is SGHDT, CDR2 YYEEEE. The CDR3: CASSSPPPLSGELFF. Here the CDR3 DNA reads TGTGCCAGCAGCTCGCCACCTCCTTTGAGCGGGGAGCTGTTTTTT.

The chain is built from TRBV7-9 and TRBJ2-2, with 11 nucleotides matching TRBD1. This CDR3 comprises 14 residues. Unmatched junction bases numbered 2, after V lost 5 bases and J lost 6 bases. CDR1 SEHNR and CDR2 FQNEAQ come from the germline V gene (reference sequence). CDR3: CASSGQGAAGELFF. The CDR3 DNA reads as TGTGCCAGCAGCGGACAGGGGGCGGCCGGGGAGCTGTTTTTT.

The table lists this clone with a few counts. The V gene is TRBV7-8, the J gene TRBJ1-5, with no clear D. CDR3 length: 18 amino acids. V was cut by 4 bases and J by 3 bases, with 22 bases left in between. Germline V gives CDR1 SGHVS, CDR2 FQNEAQ. CDR3 sequence reads: CASSSRRSFTLINQPQHF. DNA of the CDR3: TGTGCCAGCAGCTCCCGGAGAAGCTTCACCCTCATCAATCAGCCCCAGCATTTT.

V usage is TRBV5-6 and J usage is TRBJ2-1, with D perhaps given as TRBD1 or TRBD2 (5 bases each). Germline lookup yields CDR1 SGHDT and CDR2 YYEEEE. Trimming stripped 4 bases from V and 9 bases from J, with 14 bases between. This CDR3 is built from 13 residues. The chain's CDR3 is CASSVGRNSEQFF. CDR3 DNA: TGTGCCAGCAGCGTGGGACGGAACAGTGAGCAGTTCTTC.

A note on this clone: An end of the junction differs from the germline gene, which may be a read error. This chain joins TRBV7-6 and TRBJ2-1; D is possibly TRBD2 (5 bases). The CDR3 has 15 amino acids. CDR1 SGHVS and CDR2 FNYEAQ come from the germline V gene. The CDR3 coding sequence is TGTGCCAGCAGCTTAGGTCCTAGCTCCTACAGTGAGCAGTTCTTC. This sequence encodes CASSLGPSSYSEQFF.

The chain carries TRBV6-1 and TRBJ2-3, with TRBD2 identical over 10 bases. CDR3 length: 14 amino acids. CDR1 is MNHNS, CDR2 SASEGT, per germline. Unmatched junction bases numbered 2, after V lost 6 bases and J lost 2 bases. The CDR3 reads CASSLAGATDTQYF. For the CDR3, the DNA is TGTGCCAGCAGCCTAGCGGGAGCCACAGATACGCAGTATTTT.

The V and J genes are TRBV27 and TRBJ2-1, with 9 bases that match TRBD2. CDR1 and CDR2 from the germline V gene are MNHEY and SMNVEV (reference sequence). V trimming: 6 bases; J trimming: 8 bases; junction bases outside the gene matches: 20. CDR3 length: 18 residues. CDR3 in DNA: TGTGCCAGCAGGCCCTTTAGCGGGAGCGAAGGGGCGGGCGATGAGCAGTTCTTC. This codes for CASRPFSGSEGAGDEQFF.

This chain connects TRBV11-2 to TRBJ2-6; D is uncertain. Germline V gives CDR1 SGHAT, CDR2 FQNNGV. Deletions cut 5 bases from V and 0 bases from J, with 8 bases between. This CDR3 comprises 15 residues. CDR3 region: CASSPPSSGANVLTF. Here the CDR3 DNA reads TGTGCCAGCAGCCCTCCCAGCTCTGGGGCCAACGTCCTGACTTTC.

Concerning this clone: The junction shows a germline mismatch at one end, possibly a read error. This chain uses TRBV5-1 with TRBJ2-1; maybe TRBD1 (6 bases). Germline CDR1 and CDR2: SGHRS and YFSETQ. The CDR3 is made up of 14 amino acids. In DNA form, the CDR3 reads TGCGCCAGCAAGGGGGTAAGCTCCTACAGTGAGCAGTTCTTC. Residues: CASKGVSSYSEQFF.

This clone has only a few counts. The CDR3: CASKLTGTGYNEQFF. CDR3 sequence (DNA): TGTGCCAGTAAACTAACCGGGACAGGATACAATGAGCAGTTCTTC. This chain uses TRBV19 with TRBJ2-1; 8 bases map to TRBD1. With 7 bases clipped from V and 4 bases from J, the junction kept 9 bases outside the gene matches. This CDR3 spans 15 amino acids. The germline CDR1 and CDR2 sequences are LNHDA and SQIVND (reference sequence). The whole variable domain, remainder taken from reference TRBV19 and TRBJ2-1, is DGGITQSPKYLFRKEGQNVTLSCEQNLNHDAMYWYRQDPGQGLRLIYYSQIVNDFQKGDIAEGYSVSREKKESFPLTVTSAQKNPTAFYLCASKLTGTGYNEQFFGPGTRLTVL.

This clone appeared a few times. The genes are TRBV19 and TRBJ1-1; the match to TRBD1 covers 10 bases. This CDR3 is 13 amino acids long. Trimming at V came to 4 bases and at J to 7 bases, leaving 3 bases not matched to a gene. CDR1 is LNHDA, CDR2 SQIVND, per germline (reference sequence). CDR3 in amino acids: CASSKDRGLEAFF. The CDR3, as DNA: TGTGCCAGTAGTAAAGACAGGGGGCTTGAAGCTTTCTTT.

The V call is TRBV6-4, the J call TRBJ2-6; D unresolved. The germline V and J ends were trimmed by 0 bases and 0 bases, with 6 bases remaining between them. Per the germline V gene, CDR1 is MRHNA and CDR2 is SNTAGT. The CDR3 extends over 16 amino acids. The CDR3 sequence: CASSDSANSGANVLTF. In nucleotides, the CDR3 is TGTGCCAGCAGTGACTCCGCTAACTCTGGGGCCAACGTCCTGACTTTC.

CDR3 nucleotide sequence: TGTGCCAGCAGTCCGTACAGGGTCATGACCGCTAAGGGCTACACCTTC. The encoded protein is CASSPYRVMTAKGYTF. This chain joins TRBV27 and TRBJ1-2; D possibly corresponds to TRBD1 (6 bases). Germline loops: CDR1 MNHEY, CDR2 SMNVEV (reference sequence). Trimming shortened V by 5 bases and J by 8 bases, and 24 bases separated the two germline ends. CDR3 length: 16 amino acids.